What follows are 24 T cell receptor beta chains derived from one specimen sequenced in a study of T cell responses to AZD1222 COVID-19 vaccine. The data were produced by immunoSEQ multiplex PCR, yet TCRdb's version contains in-frame clones alone and is incomplete. The sample includes 150,000 or so clones, approximately 90% of them seen just once. The specimen comprised peripheral blood, sampled on day 0 of AZD1222 vaccination. Receptors were obtained from an adult in good health.

This chain connects TRBV28 to TRBJ2-5; possible D gene TRBD1, 6 bases. Germline-derived CDR1 and CDR2 are MDHEN and SYDVKM. The CDR3 extends over 12 amino acids. Trimming removed 6 bases from V and 4 bases from J, with 9 bases in between. The CDR3 DNA is TGTGCCAGCAGGTCAGGGGTAGAGACCCAGTACTTC. It is translated as CASRSGVETQYF.

The chain couples TRBV15 to TRBJ1-1; D not certain. The CDR3 is made up of 14 amino acids. CDR1 and CDR2 (germline): LNHNV, YYDKDF (reference sequence). Deletions cut 5 bases from V and 0 bases from J, with 10 bases between. CDR3 DNA: TGTGCCACCAGCGGCCGATACTTGAACACTGAAGCTTTCTTT. This sequence encodes CATSGRYLNTEAFF.

The chain employs TRBV6-6 and TRBJ1-2, with 7 bases identical to TRBD1. CDR3 length: 14 residues. V was clipped by 8 bases and J by 4 bases; unmatched bases: 10. CDR1 and CDR2 from the germline V gene are MNHNY and SVGAGI (reference sequence). CDR3 protein: CASLKEGASYGYTF. The CDR3 DNA reads as TGTGCCAGCCTAAAGGAGGGGGCAAGCTATGGCTACACCTTC.

The genes are TRBV11-2 and TRBJ1-3; D uncertain. CDR1 and CDR2 from the germline V gene are SGHAT and FQNNGV. The V end lost 1 base, the J end lost 4 bases, and 5 bases lay between the germline ends. The CDR3 covers 13 residues. The CDR3 nucleotides read TGTGCCAGCAGCTTAGCAGGAGGAAACACCATATATTTT. Its translation: CASSLAGGNTIYF.

The chain employs TRBV7-3 and TRBJ2-2, with a tentative D call TRBD2 (5 bases). Germline V gene sequence: CDR1 SGHTA, CDR2 FQGTGA. The CDR3 is 15 residues long. V was cut by 6 bases and J by 1 base, with 12 bases left in between. CDR3 residues: CASRPAGGNTGELFF. CDR3 nucleotides: TGTGCCAGCAGGCCGGCGGGCGGGAACACCGGGGAGCTGTTTTTT.

The rearrangement joins TRBV7-2 to TRBJ2-7, with D maybe TRBD2 (5 bases). V shed 2 bases and J shed 1 base, with 6 bases lying between them. This CDR3 spans 13 amino acids. The germline V gene encodes CDR1 SGHTA and CDR2 FQGNSA. This CDR3 is CASSLKRSYEQYF. The CDR3 DNA reads TGTGCCAGCAGCTTAAAGCGGTCCTACGAGCAGTACTTC.

This rearrangement joins TRBV11-2 to TRBJ1-6; 9 positions agree with TRBD1. CDR1 and CDR2 (germline): SGHAT, FQNNGV. With V trimmed by 4 bases and J by 9 bases, 7 bases remained unmatched. The CDR3 extends over 15 amino acids. DNA for the CDR3: TGTGCCAGCAGCTCAAATACAGGGGGCAGTTCACCCCTCCACTTT. This codes for CASSSNTGGSSPLHF.

The chain joins TRBV30 to TRBJ1-1; D possibly corresponds to TRBD1 (6 bases). This CDR3 region has 14 residues. Germline V CDR1 and CDR2: GTSNPN, SVGIG (reference sequence). V was trimmed by 4 bases and J by 6 bases, leaving 18 bases between them. CDR3: CAWNPLEGGAEAFF. The DNA for the CDR3 is TGTGCCTGGAACCCCTTGGAGGGGGGAGCTGAAGCTTTCTTT. Full variable domain (outside the CDR3, taken from reference TRBV30 and TRBJ1-1): SQTIHQWPATLVQPVGSPLSLECTVEGTSNPNLYWYRQAAGRGLQLLFYSVGIGQISSEVPQNLSASRPQDRQFILSSKKLLLSDSGFYLCAWNPLEGGAEAFFGQGTRLTVV.

The rearrangement joins TRBV29-1 to TRBJ2-7; 7 positions match TRBD1. The CDR3 length is 12 residues. The ends lost 4 bases at V and 6 bases at J; junction bases unmatched: 6. CDR1 is SQVTM and CDR2 is ANQGSEA in the germline V gene. The CDR3 is CSVGQGRGEQYF. DNA for the CDR3: TGCAGCGTTGGACAGGGCCGCGGCGAGCAGTACTTC.

J is TRBJ1-6 and V is TRBV11-3; D ambiguous. Germline V gene sequence: CDR1 SGHNT, CDR2 YENEEA. Trimming shortened V by 0 bases and J by 8 bases, and 5 bases separated the two germline ends. The CDR3 spans 13 residues. The CDR3 here is CASSLDWDSPLHF. The CDR3 DNA is TGTGCCAGCAGCTTAGATTGGGATTCACCCCTCCACTTT.

CDR3 DNA: TGTGCCAGCAAGGATCGGGGTTTTAAGGCCTCCTACGAGCAGTACTTC. Translating gives CASKDRGFKASYEQYF. The chain links TRBV2 to TRBJ2-7; tentatively, D is TRBD2 (5 bases). This CDR3 has 16 amino acids. V was shortened by 7 bases and J by 0 bases, with 19 bases between the two germline ends. Germline V gene lookup returns CDR1 SNHLY and CDR2 FYNNEI.

In DNA form, the CDR3 reads TGTGCCAGTAGTAGTGAAAGGACAGGGCTCGATGGCTACACCTTC. Its protein product is CASSSERTGLDGYTF. The genes are TRBV19 and TRBJ1-2; 8 positions agree with TRBD1. The CDR3 consists of 15 residues. J gave up 6 bases and V 4 bases, and 10 bases lay outside the gene matches. Germline V lookup: CDR1 LNHDA, CDR2 SQIVND (reference sequence).

The chain joins TRBV28 to TRBJ1-2; a possible D gene is TRBD1 (6 bases). V lost 4 bases and J 7 bases, leaving 13 bases between the germline ends. This CDR3 comprises 13 residues. Germline loops: CDR1 MDHEN, CDR2 SYDVKM. In nucleotides, the CDR3 is TGTGCCAGCAGTTCCACAGGGAGGGTTGGCTACACCTTC. It codes for CASSSTGRVGYTF.

This rearrangement joins TRBV24-1 to TRBJ2-3; 7 bases align to TRBD1. V gave up 3 bases and J gave up 0 bases; unmatched junction bases: 8. Germline assignment: CDR1 KGHDR and CDR2 SFDVKD. There are 17 residues in the CDR3. The DNA of the CDR3 is TGTGCCACCAGTGATCCCCCCGGGACAGAAAGCACAGATACGCAGTATTTT. It encodes CATSDPPGTESTDTQYF.

V and J are TRBV14 and TRBJ1-2; D may be TRBD1 (5 bases). Trimming pared 0 bases from V and 5 bases from J, leaving 13 bases between. Germline V gene sequence: CDR1 SGHDN, CDR2 FVKESK. This CDR3 is 15 amino acids long. DNA of the CDR3: TGTGCCAGCAGCCAAGATCGAACAGGCCAATATGGCTACACCTTC. Translated, it gives CASSQDRTGQYGYTF.

The chain combines TRBV11-2 with TRBJ1-3, with D possibly TRBD1 on 5 matching bases. The CDR3 is made up of 17 amino acids. Trimming cost V 5 bases and J 4 bases, with 21 bases left between them. Germline CDR1 SGHAT, CDR2 FQNNGV. The CDR3 region is CASSPRGAGPAGNTIYF. CDR3 in DNA: TGTGCCAGCAGCCCCCGAGGCGCAGGGCCAGCCGGAAACACCATATATTTT.

The chain links TRBV7-9 to TRBJ1-4; D is undetermined. Germline V gene sequence: CDR1 SEHNR, CDR2 FQNEAQ (reference sequence). The CDR3 spans 13 residues. Between the trimmed V and J ends, which lost 1 base and 7 bases, there was a span of 7 bases. The CDR3 loop is CASSLGGSEKLFF. The DNA for the CDR3 is TGTGCCAGCAGCTTAGGGGGAAGTGAAAAACTGTTTTTT.

This clone has a single count. The genes are TRBV28 and TRBJ2-6; D might be TRBD2 (5 bases). This CDR3 contains 18 residues. V shed 4 bases and J shed 0 bases, with 16 bases lying between them. Germline-derived CDR1 and CDR2 are MDHEN and SYDVKM. The CDR3 DNA reads as TGTGCCAGCAGTTCCCCGGGGAGACCTCGCTCTGGGGCCAACGTCCTGACTTTC. Its translation: CASSSPGRPRSGANVLTF.

The rearrangement joins TRBV30 to TRBJ2-2, with 12 bases matching TRBD1. The V gene end was trimmed by 2 bases and the J gene end by 5 bases; junction bases not matched to a gene: 6. CDR1 and CDR2 (germline): GTSNPN, SVGIG (reference sequence). The CDR3 is 16 amino acids. CDR3 region: CAWSRDRGLRTGELFF. The CDR3 DNA sequence: TGTGCCTGGAGTAGGGACAGGGGGCTGAGAACCGGGGAGCTGTTTTTT.

The CDR3 is CASSLFGLATYNEQFF. CDR3 DNA sequence: TGTGCCAGCAGCTTATTCGGACTAGCGACCTACAATGAGCAGTTCTTC. The chain recombines TRBV13 with TRBJ2-1; 9 bases are shared with TRBD2. The CDR3 covers 16 residues. V lost 2 bases and J lost 2; bases outside the gene matches: 4. Germline V lookup: CDR1 PRHDT, CDR2 FYEKMQ (reference sequence).

The rearrangement joins TRBV6-1 to TRBJ1-6; tentatively, D is TRBD1 (5 bases). V was clipped by 0 bases and J by 5 bases, with 14 bases between them. This CDR3 has 17 residues. From germline, CDR1 is MNHNS and CDR2 SASEGT. The CDR3 here is CASSEALRGADNSPLHF. The CDR3 DNA sequence: TGTGCCAGCAGTGAAGCGCTTCGAGGGGCGGATAATTCACCCCTCCACTTT.

The rearrangement uses TRBV7-9 and TRBJ2-2; 7 nucleotides match TRBD1. Unmatched junction bases numbered 8, after V lost 7 bases and J lost 0 bases. In germline, CDR1 is SEHNR, CDR2 FQNEAQ (reference sequence). The CDR3 contains 16 residues. The CDR3 region is CASKTTGAPNTGELFF. As DNA, the CDR3 is TGTGCCAGCAAAACTACAGGGGCGCCGAACACCGGGGAGCTGTTTTTT.

The chain couples TRBV6-1 to TRBJ1-1, with 8 bases lining up with TRBD1. Unmatched junction bases numbered 13, after V lost 4 bases and J lost 6 bases. Germline loops: CDR1 MNHNS, CDR2 SASEGT. The length of the CDR3 is 16 residues. The CDR3 here is CASSGFDRGFLAEAFF. CDR3 bases: TGTGCCAGCAGTGGGTTTGACAGGGGTTTCTTGGCTGAAGCTTTCTTT.

The chain links TRBV19 to TRBJ2-2; D gene ambiguous. CDR1 LNHDA and CDR2 SQIVND come from the germline V gene (reference sequence). This CDR3 is 14 amino acids long. Trimming removed 7 bases at V and 2 bases at J, with 11 bases between. CDR3 amino acids: CASNQEINTGELFF. Written as DNA, the CDR3 is TGTGCCAGTAATCAGGAAATTAACACCGGGGAGCTGTTTTTT.